The next 2 T cell receptor beta chains were all read from a single sample in a study of blood T cells in healthy people across ages. A second PCR, run for about 7 to 11 cycles, used a sample-barcoded 5' primer plus a J-beta primer mix. Each CDR3 protein is one row after TCRdb ran MiXCR on the 5' RACE reads. The data show roughly 410,000 distinct CDR3 sequences, over 45% seen once. The sequenced sample consisted of blood. Every receptor here comes from a man between 60 and 75 years old in good health.

The chain combines TRBV27 with TRBJ2-3; D is perhaps TRBD1 (6 bases). Germline V CDR1 and CDR2: MNHEY, SMNVEV (reference sequence). V gave up 5 bases and J gave up 2 bases, with 17 bases separating them. CDR3 size: 16 residues. In nucleotides, the CDR3 is TGTGCCAGCAGTCCGACCAACAGGGCCCCCACAGATACGCAGTATTTT. Amino acids: CASSPTNRAPTDTQYF.

The rearrangement links TRBV18 to TRBJ2-5; D not certain. V was clipped by 6 bases and J by 4 bases, with 12 bases between them. The CDR3 spans 13 residues. The V gene's germline CDR1 is KGHSH and CDR2 LQKENI. The CDR3 DNA sequence: TGTGCCAGCTCGCCCAGTTCCACAGAGACCCAGTACTTC. Its protein product is CASSPSSTETQYF.